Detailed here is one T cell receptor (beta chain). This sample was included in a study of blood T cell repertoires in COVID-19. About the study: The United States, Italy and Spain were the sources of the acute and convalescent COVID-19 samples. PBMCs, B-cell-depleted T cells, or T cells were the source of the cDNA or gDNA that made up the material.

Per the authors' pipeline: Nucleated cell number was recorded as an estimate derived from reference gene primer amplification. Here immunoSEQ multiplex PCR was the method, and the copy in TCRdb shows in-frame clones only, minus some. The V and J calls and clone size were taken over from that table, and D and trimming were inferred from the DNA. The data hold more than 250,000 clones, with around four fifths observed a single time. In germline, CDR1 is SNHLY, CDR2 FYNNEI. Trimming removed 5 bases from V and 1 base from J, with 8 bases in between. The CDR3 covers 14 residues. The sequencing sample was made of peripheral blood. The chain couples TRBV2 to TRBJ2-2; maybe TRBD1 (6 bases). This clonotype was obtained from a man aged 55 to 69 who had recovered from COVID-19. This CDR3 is CASSRTVNTGELFF. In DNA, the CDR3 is TGTGCCAGCAGTAGGACAGTGAACACCGGGGAGCTGTTTTTT.